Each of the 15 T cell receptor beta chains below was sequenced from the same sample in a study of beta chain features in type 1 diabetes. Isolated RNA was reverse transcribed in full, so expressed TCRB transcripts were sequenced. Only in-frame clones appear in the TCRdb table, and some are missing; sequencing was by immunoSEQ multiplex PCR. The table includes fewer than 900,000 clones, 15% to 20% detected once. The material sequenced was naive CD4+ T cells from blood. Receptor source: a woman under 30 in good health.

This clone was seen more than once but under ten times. CDR3 in amino acids: CASSPKMNTEAFF. Here the CDR3 DNA reads TGTGCCAGCAGCCCTAAAATGAACACTGAAGCTTTCTTT. V is TRBV7-2 and J is TRBJ1-1; D call uncertain. This CDR3 comprises 13 residues. Germline assignment: CDR1 SGHTA and CDR2 FQGNSA. Trimming pared 5 bases from V and 0 bases from J, leaving 7 bases between. Combining the CDR3 with reference TRBV7-2 and TRBJ1-1 gives the whole variable domain GAGVSQSPSNKVTEKGKDVELRCDPISGHTALYWYRQSLGQGLEFLIYFQGNSAPDKSGLPSDRFSAERTGGSVSTLTIQRTQQEDSAVYLCASSPKMNTEAFFGQGTRLTVV.

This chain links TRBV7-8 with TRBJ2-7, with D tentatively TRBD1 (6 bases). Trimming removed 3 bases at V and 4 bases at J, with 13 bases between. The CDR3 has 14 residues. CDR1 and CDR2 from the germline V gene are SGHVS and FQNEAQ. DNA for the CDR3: TGTGCCAGCAGCTTCCAGTGGACAGATTACGAGCAGTACTTC. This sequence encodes CASSFQWTDYEQYF.

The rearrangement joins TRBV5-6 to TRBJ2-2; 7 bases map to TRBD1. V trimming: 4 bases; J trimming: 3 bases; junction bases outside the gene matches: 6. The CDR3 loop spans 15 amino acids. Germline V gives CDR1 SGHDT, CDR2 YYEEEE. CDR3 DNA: TGTGCCAGCAGCACATGGGACAGTTACACCGGGGAGCTGTTTTTT. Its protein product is CASSTWDSYTGELFF.

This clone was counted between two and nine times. The CDR3 protein is CASSSGVSAGGYNEQFF. In DNA form, the CDR3 reads TGTGCCAGCAGCTCAGGGGTTAGCGCCGGAGGTTACAATGAGCAGTTCTTC. V and J are TRBV7-2 and TRBJ2-1, with D possibly TRBD1 on 6 matching bases. Trimming removed 4 bases from V and 4 bases from J, with 20 bases in between. This CDR3 has 17 amino acids. Germline V CDR1 and CDR2: SGHTA, FQGNSA.

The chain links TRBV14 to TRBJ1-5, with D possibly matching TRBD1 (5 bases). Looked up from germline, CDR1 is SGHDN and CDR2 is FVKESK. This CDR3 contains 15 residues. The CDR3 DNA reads TGTGTGAGCAGCCAAGTGGGGGGTCCGGATCAGCCCCAGCATTTT. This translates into CVSSQVGGPDQPQHF.

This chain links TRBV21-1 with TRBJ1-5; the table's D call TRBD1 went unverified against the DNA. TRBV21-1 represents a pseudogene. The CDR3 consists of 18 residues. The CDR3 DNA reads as TGTGCCAGCAGCAAAGCGCTTGCGTACAGGGGGAGCAATCAGCCCCAGCATTTT. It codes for CASSKALAYRGSNQPQHF.

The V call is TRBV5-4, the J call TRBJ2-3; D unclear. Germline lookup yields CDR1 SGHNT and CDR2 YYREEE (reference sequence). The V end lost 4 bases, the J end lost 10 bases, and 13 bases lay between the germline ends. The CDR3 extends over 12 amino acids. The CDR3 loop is CASSLGPTAQYF. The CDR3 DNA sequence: TGTGCCAGCAGCCTAGGACCAACGGCGCAGTATTTT. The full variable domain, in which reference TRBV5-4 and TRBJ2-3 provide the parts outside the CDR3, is ETGVTQSPTHLIKTRGQQVTLRCSSQSGHNTVSWYQQALGQGPQFIFQYYREEENGRGNFPPRFSGLQFPNYSSELNVNALELDDSALYLCASSLGPTAQYFGPGTRLTVL.

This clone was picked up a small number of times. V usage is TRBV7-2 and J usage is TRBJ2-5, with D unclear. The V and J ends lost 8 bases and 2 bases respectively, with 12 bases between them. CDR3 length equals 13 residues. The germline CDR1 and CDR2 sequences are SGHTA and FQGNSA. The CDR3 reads CASELSPQETQYF. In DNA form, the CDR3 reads TGTGCCAGCGAGCTGTCCCCACAAGAGACCCAGTACTTC.

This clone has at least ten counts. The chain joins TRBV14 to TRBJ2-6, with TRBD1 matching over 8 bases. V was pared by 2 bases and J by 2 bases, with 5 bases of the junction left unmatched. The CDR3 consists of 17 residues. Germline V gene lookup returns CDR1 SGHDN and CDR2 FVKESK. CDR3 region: CASSQWTGWTGANVLTF. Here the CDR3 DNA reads TGTGCCAGCAGCCAATGGACAGGGTGGACTGGGGCCAACGTCCTGACTTTC.

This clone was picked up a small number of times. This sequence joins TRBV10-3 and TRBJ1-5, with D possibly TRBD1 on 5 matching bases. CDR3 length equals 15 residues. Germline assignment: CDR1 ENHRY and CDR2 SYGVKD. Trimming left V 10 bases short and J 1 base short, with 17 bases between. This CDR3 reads CATRTIGTSNQPQHF. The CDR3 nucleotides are TGTGCCACCAGGACTATCGGGACCAGCAATCAGCCCCAGCATTTT.

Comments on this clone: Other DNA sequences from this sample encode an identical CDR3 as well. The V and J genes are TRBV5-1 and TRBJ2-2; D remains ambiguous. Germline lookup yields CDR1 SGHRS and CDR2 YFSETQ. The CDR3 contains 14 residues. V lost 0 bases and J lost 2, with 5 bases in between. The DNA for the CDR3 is TGCGCCAGCAGCTTGGTCCTAAACACCGGGGAGCTGTTTTTT. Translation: CASSLVLNTGELFF. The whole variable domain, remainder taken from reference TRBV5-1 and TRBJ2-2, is KAGVTQTPRYLIKTRGQQVTLSCSPISGHRSVSWYQQTPGQGLQFLFEYFSETQRNKGNFPGRFSGRQFSNSRSEMNVSTLELGDSALYLCASSLVLNTGELFFGEGSRLTVL.

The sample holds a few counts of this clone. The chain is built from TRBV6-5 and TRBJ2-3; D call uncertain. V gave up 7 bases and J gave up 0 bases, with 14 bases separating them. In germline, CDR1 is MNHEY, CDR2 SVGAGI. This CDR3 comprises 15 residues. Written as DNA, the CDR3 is TGTGCCAGCACCGATCGCCCGACTAGCACAGATACGCAGTATTTT. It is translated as CASTDRPTSTDTQYF.

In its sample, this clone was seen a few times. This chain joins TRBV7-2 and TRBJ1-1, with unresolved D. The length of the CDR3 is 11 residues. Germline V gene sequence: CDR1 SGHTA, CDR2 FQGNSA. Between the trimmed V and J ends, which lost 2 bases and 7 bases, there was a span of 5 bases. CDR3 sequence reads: CASSLMVEAFF. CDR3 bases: TGTGCCAGCAGCTTAATGGTTGAAGCTTTCTTT.

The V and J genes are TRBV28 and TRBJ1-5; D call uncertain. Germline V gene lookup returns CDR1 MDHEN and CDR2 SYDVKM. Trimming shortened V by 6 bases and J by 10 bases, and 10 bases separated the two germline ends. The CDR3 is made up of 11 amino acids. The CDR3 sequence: CASRRFDPQHF. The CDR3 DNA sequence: TGTGCCAGCAGAAGGTTTGATCCCCAGCATTTT. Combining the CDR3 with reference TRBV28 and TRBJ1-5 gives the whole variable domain DVKVTQSSRYLVKRTGEKVFLECVQDMDHENMFWYRQDPGLGLRLIYFSYDVKMKEKGDIPEGYSVSREKKERFSLILESASTNQTSMYLCASRRFDPQHFGDGTRLSIL.

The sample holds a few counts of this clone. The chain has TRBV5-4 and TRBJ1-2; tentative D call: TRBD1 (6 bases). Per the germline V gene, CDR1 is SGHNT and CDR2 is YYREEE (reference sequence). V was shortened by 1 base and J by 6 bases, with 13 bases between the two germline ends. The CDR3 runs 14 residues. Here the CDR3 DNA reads TGTGCCAGCAGCTTGCTACAGGGAGGCGATGGCTACACCTTC. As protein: CASSLLQGGDGYTF.